This T cell receptor (beta chain) was documented in a study of cytomegalovirus exposure and HLA in healthy donors. Overall study context: Sequencing of about 179 million T cells in an earlier analysis found more than 100 million unique TCR beta sequences. Whole-study results and caveats: Rare sequences made up most TCRs, while some public TCRs were found in many donors. Cytomegalovirus-associated status was assigned to approximately 160 TCR beta chains. Sequencing likely generated an artifact that appeared as a cluster of highly shared sequence variants.

Concerning this clone itself: The antigen remains unidentified.

The PCR made use of 60 Vbeta and 13 Jbeta primers. Assay: immunoSEQ multiplex PCR; the TCRdb copy retains only in-frame clones and omits some. The data contain about 160,000 clones, roughly 79% of them singletons. The TCR sequence derives from a woman in her 40s in good health and CMV-seronegative. What was sequenced was PBMCs.

The CDR3: CASRRDATNEKLFF. CDR3 coding DNA: TGTGCCAGCCGCAGGGATGCAACTAATGAAAAACTGTTTTTT. The J gene is TRBJ1-4, the V gene TRBV2; a weak D match, TRBD1 (5 bases). There are 14 residues in the CDR3. V shed 8 bases and J shed 0 bases, with 10 bases lying between them. Germline lookup yields CDR1 SNHLY and CDR2 FYNNEI.